This TCR beta chain was observed in a study of T cell responses to AZD1222 COVID-19 vaccine. Study-level points and caveats: Increased Spike-specific TCR breadth and depth were observed after two AZD1222 doses.

With respect to this clone: Its antigen remains unknown.

TCRdb's copy holds only in-frame clones and misses some; the assay was immunoSEQ multiplex PCR. The sample includes about 130,000 clones, roughly 85% of them seen just once. The V segment lost 4 bases and the J segment 7 bases; nucleotides outside the gene matches: 9. This CDR3 comprises 14 residues. Germline V gene lookup returns CDR1 KGHDR and CDR2 SFDVKD. Here the sequenced sample was peripheral blood, taken 28 days after the second AZD1222 dose. This sequence originates from an adult who received the AZD1222 COVID-19 vaccine. This sequence joins TRBV24-1 and TRBJ2-7; TRBD1 agrees at 7 bases. The CDR3 is CATSDPTGSREQYF. CDR3 nucleotide sequence: TGTGCCACCAGTGACCCGACAGGGAGTCGAGAGCAGTACTTC.